This is a list of T cell receptor beta chains from one sample in a study of blood T cell repertoires in COVID-19. Sequencing was performed with immunoSEQ multiplex PCR; in TCRdb, only in-frame clones are kept and a portion is missing. The table has around 240,000 clones, roughly 85% seen once; the top ten hold under 2.5%. Sequencing was carried out using PBMCs or T cells enriched from blood (not recorded which). These receptors all stem from a woman aged 45-65 years who had recovered from COVID-19. The conserved cysteine and the conserved F or W are not part of the CDR3 here.

V gene	J gene	CDR3 protein
TRBV10-3	TRBJ2-7	AISEVRGRGEQY
TRBV18	TRBJ1-1	ASSPPVLGGEAF
TRBV9	TRBJ2-7	ASSVEVGSYEQY
TRBV7-9	TRBJ2-5	ASSLAGGGIGTQY
TRBV11-2	TRBJ2-5	ASSSGGETQY
TRBV28	TRBJ2-7	ASRGVPRYEQY
TRBV28	TRBJ2-3	ASSSAGLAGVADTQY
TRBV5-1	TRBJ2-2	ASSASDRLNTGELF
TRBV28	TRBJ1-5	ASSLPKTGPNQPQH
TRBV5-1	TRBJ2-3	ASASGSTDTQY
TRBV6-5	TRBJ2-3	ASSYVAGTQY
TRBV6-5	TRBJ2-7	ASSYSSDEQY
TRBV12-3/TRBV12-4	TRBJ1-1	ASSFDSNTEAF
TRBV5-1	TRBJ2-7	ASSLAGQPLEKQY
TRBV3-1/TRBV3-2	TRBJ1-1	ASSPREAPKNTEAF
TRBV27	TRBJ2-7	ASSLYQGQGFGNREY
TRBV28	TRBJ2-5	ASSLTSGTIETQY
TRBV6-6	TRBJ2-3	ASRIGTSGIDTQY
TRBV3-1/TRBV3-2	TRBJ2-2	ARSQRGGGPGGELF
TRBV7-8	TRBJ2-1	ASSLAEAGYNEQF
TRBV19	TRBJ2-3	ASSMGTSGRAADTQY
TRBV6-4	TRBJ2-7	ASTTGDRAAYEQY
TRBV5-1	TRBJ2-1	ASSLDEWGRGYNEQF
TRBV7-2	TRBJ2-1	ASSEDRGPYNEQF
TRBV4-1	TRBJ2-7	ASSQGGARSFEQY
TRBV25-1	TRBJ2-5	ASRSTSGQETQY
TRBV2	TRBJ1-5	ASSRTGGVQGNQPQH
TRBV7-8	TRBJ2-1	ASSLSILEGAIVGDEQF
TRBV5-3	TRBJ2-2	ARRCGTSGRSYMGTGELF
TRBV18	TRBJ2-1	ASSPPRGNEQF
TRBV10-3	TRBJ2-5	AISDPTPYQPEIQETQY
TRBV27	TRBJ1-6	ASSQGQSPNSPLH
TRBV6-5	TRBJ1-4	ASSLSGNANEKLF
TRBV27	TRBJ2-7	ASKAGQGYYEQY
TRBV25-1	TRBJ1-1	ANENNEVFTEAF
TRBV28	TRBJ1-2	ASSTGQTYGYT
TRBV6-5	TRBJ2-3	ASRLGGLDTQY
TRBV7-2	TRBJ2-2	ASSLVLAGGPGDTGELF
TRBV5-1	TRBJ2-1	ASSLGTSGSSYNEQF
TRBV4-1	TRBJ2-7	ASSRDRAYEQY
TRBV10-3	TRBJ2-7	AITSGGIYEQY
TRBV30	TRBJ2-2	AWDVTSGSTGELF
TRBV10-3	TRBJ2-7	AITPAGGPDEQY
TRBV20-1	TRBJ1-4	SARAELEKLF
TRBV21-1	TRBJ1-1	ASSTQGGSRTMNTEAF
TRBV7-9	TRBJ2-3	ASSWGTTLGDTQY
TRBV10-1	TRBJ2-7	ASRLDYEQY
TRBV2	TRBJ1-6	ASRATGSYNSPLH
TRBV5-6	TRBJ1-2	ASSLAAGQGDGYT
TRBV18	TRBJ2-1	ASSPGLAGQNEQF
TRBV5-1	TRBJ1-2	ASSLTGTGGGYT
TRBV6-6	TRBJ2-1	ASSPGLAGVNEQF
TRBV7-6	TRBJ2-7	ASSLGSPPYEQY
TRBV27	TRBJ1-1	ASSFIPTHVTGGLMNTEAF
TRBV28	TRBJ1-6	ASSWESSYNSPLH